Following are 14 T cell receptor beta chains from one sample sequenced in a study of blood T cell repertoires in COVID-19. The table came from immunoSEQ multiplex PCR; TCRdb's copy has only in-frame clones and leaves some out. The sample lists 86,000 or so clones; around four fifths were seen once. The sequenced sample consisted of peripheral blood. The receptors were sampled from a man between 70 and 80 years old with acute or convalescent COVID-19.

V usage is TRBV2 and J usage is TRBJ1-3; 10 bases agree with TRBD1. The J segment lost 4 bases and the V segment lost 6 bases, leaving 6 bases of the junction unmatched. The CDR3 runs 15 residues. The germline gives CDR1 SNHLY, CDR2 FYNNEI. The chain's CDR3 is CASRRDRGAGNTIYF. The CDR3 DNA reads TGTGCCAGCAGAAGGGACAGGGGCGCCGGAAACACCATATATTTT.

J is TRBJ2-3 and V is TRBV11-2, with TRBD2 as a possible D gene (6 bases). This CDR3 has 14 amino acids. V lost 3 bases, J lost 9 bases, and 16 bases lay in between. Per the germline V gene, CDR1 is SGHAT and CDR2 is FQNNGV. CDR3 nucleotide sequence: TGTGCCAGCAGCTTTAGCGGCCCCATATCCACGCAGTATTTT. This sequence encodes CASSFSGPISTQYF.

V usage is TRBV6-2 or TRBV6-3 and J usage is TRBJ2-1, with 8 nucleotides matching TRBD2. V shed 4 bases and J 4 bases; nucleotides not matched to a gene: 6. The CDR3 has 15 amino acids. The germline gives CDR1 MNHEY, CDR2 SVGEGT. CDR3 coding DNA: TGTGCCAGCAGTTCCCATGGCGGGGGGTACAATGAGCAGTTCTTC. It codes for CASSSHGGGYNEQFF.

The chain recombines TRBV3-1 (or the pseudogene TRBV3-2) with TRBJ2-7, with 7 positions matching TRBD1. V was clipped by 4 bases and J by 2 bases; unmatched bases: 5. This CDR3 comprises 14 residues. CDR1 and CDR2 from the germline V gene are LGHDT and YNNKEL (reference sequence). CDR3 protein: CASSPGQLPYEQYV. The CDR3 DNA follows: TGTGCCAGCAGCCCGGGACAGCTTCCCTACGAGCAGTACGTC.

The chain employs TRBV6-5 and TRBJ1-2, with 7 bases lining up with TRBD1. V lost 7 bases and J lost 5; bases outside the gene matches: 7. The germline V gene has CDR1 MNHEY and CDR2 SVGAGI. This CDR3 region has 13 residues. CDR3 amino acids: CASTTGTAYGYTF. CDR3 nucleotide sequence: TGTGCCAGCACCACCGGGACAGCATATGGCTACACCTTC.

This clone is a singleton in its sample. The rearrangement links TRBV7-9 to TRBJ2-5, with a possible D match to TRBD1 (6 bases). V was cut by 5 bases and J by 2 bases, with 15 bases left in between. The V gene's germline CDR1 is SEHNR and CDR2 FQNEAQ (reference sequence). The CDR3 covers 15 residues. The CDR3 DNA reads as TGTGCCAGCAGCCCAACGGGACAATCTCAAGAGACCCAGTACTTC. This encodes CASSPTGQSQETQYF.

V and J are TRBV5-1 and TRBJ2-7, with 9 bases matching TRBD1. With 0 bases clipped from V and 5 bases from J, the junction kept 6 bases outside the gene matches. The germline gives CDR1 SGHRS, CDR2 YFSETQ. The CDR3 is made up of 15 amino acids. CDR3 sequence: CASSLVGTGSHEQYF. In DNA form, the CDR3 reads TGCGCCAGCAGCTTGGTGGGGACAGGGTCCCACGAGCAGTACTTC.

The CDR3 nucleotides read TGTGCCAGCAGTGACTCTCTCACAGATACGCAGTATTTT. Residues: CASSDSLTDTQYF. The chain employs TRBV6-4 and TRBJ2-3; D gene ambiguous. The germline V gene has CDR1 MRHNA and CDR2 SNTAGT. Trimming shortened V by 0 bases and J by 2 bases, and 3 bases separated the two germline ends. The CDR3 runs to 13 residues.

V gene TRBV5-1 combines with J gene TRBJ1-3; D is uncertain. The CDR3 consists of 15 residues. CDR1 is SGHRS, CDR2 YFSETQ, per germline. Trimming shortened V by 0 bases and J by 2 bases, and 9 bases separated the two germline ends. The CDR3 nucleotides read TGCGCCAGCAGCTTGGTCCCCGGTGCTGGAAACACCATATATTTT. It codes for CASSLVPGAGNTIYF.

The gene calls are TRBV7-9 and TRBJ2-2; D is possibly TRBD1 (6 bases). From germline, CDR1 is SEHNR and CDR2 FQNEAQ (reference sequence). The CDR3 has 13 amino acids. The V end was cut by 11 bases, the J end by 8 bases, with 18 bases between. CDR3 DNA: TGTGCCCGCTCCCGGGACACCGGGGGGGAGCTGTTTTTT. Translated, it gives CARSRDTGGELFF.

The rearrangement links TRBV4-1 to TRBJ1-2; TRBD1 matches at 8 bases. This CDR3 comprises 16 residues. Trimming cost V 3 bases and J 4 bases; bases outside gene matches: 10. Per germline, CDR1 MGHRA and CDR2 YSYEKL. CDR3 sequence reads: CASSQGSRGRGYGYTF. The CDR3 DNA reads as TGCGCCAGCAGCCAGGGATCCAGGGGGCGCGGCTATGGCTACACCTTC.

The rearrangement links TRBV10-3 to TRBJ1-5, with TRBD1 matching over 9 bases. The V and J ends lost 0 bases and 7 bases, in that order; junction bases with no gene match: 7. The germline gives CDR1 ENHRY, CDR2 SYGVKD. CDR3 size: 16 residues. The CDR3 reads CAISESWDRDDQPQHF. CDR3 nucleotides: TGTGCCATCAGTGAGTCCTGGGACAGGGACGACCAGCCCCAGCATTTT.

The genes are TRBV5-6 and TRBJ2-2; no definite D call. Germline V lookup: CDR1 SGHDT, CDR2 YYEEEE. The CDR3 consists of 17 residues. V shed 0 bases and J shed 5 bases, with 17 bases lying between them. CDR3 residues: CASSLVRNSRLTGELFF. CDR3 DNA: TGTGCCAGCAGCTTGGTACGGAACAGTAGATTGACCGGGGAGCTGTTTTTT.

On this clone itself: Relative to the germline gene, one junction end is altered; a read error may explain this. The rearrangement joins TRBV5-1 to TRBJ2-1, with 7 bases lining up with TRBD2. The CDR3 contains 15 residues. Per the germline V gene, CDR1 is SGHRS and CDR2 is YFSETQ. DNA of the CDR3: TGCGCCAGCAGGGGAGGGACCGGCTCCCACAATGAGCAGTTCTTC. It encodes CASRGGTGSHNEQFF.